This T cell receptor beta chain was found in a study of T cells in Graves' hyperthyroidism and ophthalmopathy. Study results and caveats: Most expanded thyroid clonotypes above 0.001 recurred in blood. Classification by a 13 V-J model distinguished ophthalmopathy from stable hyperthyroidism.

CDR1 is MNHNY and CDR2 is SVGAGI in the germline V gene (reference sequence). V lost 6 bases and J lost 2, with 10 bases in between. This CDR3 is 14 amino acids long. Amplification of TCR beta CDR3 regions used RNA as the template. When the TCR CDR3 underwent first-round RT-PCR, the HTBI primer set was used. TCRdb processed the multiplex PCR reads anew with MiXCR; each CDR3 protein has one entry. The sample lists approximately 870,000 distinct CDR3 sequences, over 35% occurring once. Comment on this clonotype: The antigen is not known.

V is TRBV6-6 and J is TRBJ2-2; the D is unclear. The sample was blood. The sequence was collected from a man between 18 and 29 years old with Graves' hyperthyroidism. In DNA, the CDR3 is TGTGCCAGCAGCCGAGGACCCAACACCGGGGAGCTGTTTTTT. It is translated as CASSRGPNTGELFF.